This T cell receptor (beta chain) was identified in a study of regulatory T cells in long-lasting Graves disease. Points from the study as a whole: Persistent Graves' patients possessed reduced TCR diversity relative to recently diagnosed ones.

This sample's time point: newly diagnosed GD, antithyroid drugs for less than 3 months. The TCR library was made from RNA extracted from PBMCs. Both iRepertoire HTBI primers and Arm-PCR of CDR3 regions were used to build the TCR beta libraries. A single record per CDR3 protein comes from TCRdb applying MiXCR to the multiplex PCR reads. The sample contains 350,000 to 550,000 distinct CDR3 sequences, more than 13% of which appear only once. In this sample, this clonotype turned up many times. The antigen is unknown. The data were also submitted as part of a second study, on T cells in Graves' hyperthyroidism and ophthalmopathy. As that report states: Most clonotypes expanded in thyroid above 0.001 were likewise present in blood.

Sequenced material: peripheral blood mononuclear cells (PBMCs), taken at new diagnosis, from a patient treated with antithyroid drugs. The source of this sequence is a woman in her twenties or thirties with Graves disease.

The CDR3 protein is CASSFRRETYGYTF. In nucleotides, the CDR3 is TGTGCCAGCTCATTTCGACGTGAGACCTATGGCTACACCTTC. The genes are TRBV18 and TRBJ1-2; no definite D call. Germline CDR1 and CDR2: KGHSH and LQKENI. The CDR3 has 14 residues. Trimming removed 5 bases from V and 4 bases from J, with 14 bases in between.